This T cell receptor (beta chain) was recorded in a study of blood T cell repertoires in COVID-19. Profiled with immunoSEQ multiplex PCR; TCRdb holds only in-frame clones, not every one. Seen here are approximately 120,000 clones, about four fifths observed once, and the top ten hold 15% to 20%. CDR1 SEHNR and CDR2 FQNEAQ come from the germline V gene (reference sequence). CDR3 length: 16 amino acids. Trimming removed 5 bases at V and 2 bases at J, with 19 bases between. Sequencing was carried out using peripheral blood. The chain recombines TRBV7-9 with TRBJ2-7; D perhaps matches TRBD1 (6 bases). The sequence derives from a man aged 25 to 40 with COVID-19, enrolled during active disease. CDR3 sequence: CASSPGRTGHPYEQYF. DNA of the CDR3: TGTGCCAGCAGCCCTGGACGAACGGGACACCCCTACGAGCAGTACTTC.